This record covers a single T cell receptor (beta chain). TCRdb's copy holds only in-frame clones and misses some; the assay was immunoSEQ multiplex PCR. The data show 40,000 or so clones, over 85% seen once. These data come from a study of graft-versus-host responses after intestinal transplantation. The CDR3 is made up of 16 amino acids. CDR1 is SGHVS and CDR2 is FNYEAQ in the germline V gene. The V gene lost 3 bases and the J gene lost 5 bases, with 16 bases spanning the gap. The material sequenced was PBMCs, taken nearly 750 days after intestinal transplantation. The J gene is TRBJ1-4, the V gene TRBV7-6; D ambiguous. The TCR was taken from a human patient who received an intestinal transplant, so some T cells may come from the graft donor. The CDR3 bases are TGTGCCAGCAGCTTCATCGGCCCCGGCGGGAATGAAAAACTGTTTTTT. Amino acid sequence: CASSFIGPGGNEKLFF.